This T cell receptor beta chain comes out of a study of control samples from healthy donors and cancer patients. V gave up 10 bases and J gave up 8 bases; unmatched junction bases: 13. This CDR3 has 14 residues. Germline assignment: CDR1 ENHRY and CDR2 SYGVKD. The method was immunoSEQ multiplex PCR; TCRdb's version includes in-frame clones alone and lacks a portion of them. The profile covers tens of thousands of clones, with approximately 91% appearing a single time and approximately 7.2% taken by the ten largest. This chain uses TRBV10-3 with TRBJ1-4, with 7 bases aligning to TRBD1. Sequencing was carried out using blood. The TCR sequence derives from a man aged 45 to 65 in good health. The chain's CDR3 is CATRKGAGEEKLFF. In DNA form, the CDR3 reads TGTGCCACCAGGAAGGGGGCGGGGGAAGAAAAACTGTTTTTT.